This T cell receptor beta chain is from a study of shared clonotypes between healthy human individuals. Cells designated naive CD8 were CD45RO-negative and were positively selected for CCR7, with terminally differentiated effector memory CD45RA+ cells excluded. The CDR3 is made up of 13 amino acids. J lost 4 bases, V lost 6 bases, and 4 bases had no gene match. From germline, CDR1 is WNHNN and CDR2 SYGVQD (reference sequence). The data were produced by immunoSEQ multiplex PCR, yet TCRdb's version contains in-frame clones alone and is incomplete. The data show fewer than 1 million clones, roughly 96% seen once. The sample holds one count of this clone.

The chain carries TRBV10-1 and TRBJ1-1; 8 bases fit TRBD1. This TCR came from a man aged 25-45 years in good health. Sequencing was performed on naive CD8+ T cells sorted from blood. The CDR3 DNA is TGCGCCAGCAGCGCAACAGGGGGCACTGAAGCTTTCTTT. Encoded protein: CASSATGGTEAFF.